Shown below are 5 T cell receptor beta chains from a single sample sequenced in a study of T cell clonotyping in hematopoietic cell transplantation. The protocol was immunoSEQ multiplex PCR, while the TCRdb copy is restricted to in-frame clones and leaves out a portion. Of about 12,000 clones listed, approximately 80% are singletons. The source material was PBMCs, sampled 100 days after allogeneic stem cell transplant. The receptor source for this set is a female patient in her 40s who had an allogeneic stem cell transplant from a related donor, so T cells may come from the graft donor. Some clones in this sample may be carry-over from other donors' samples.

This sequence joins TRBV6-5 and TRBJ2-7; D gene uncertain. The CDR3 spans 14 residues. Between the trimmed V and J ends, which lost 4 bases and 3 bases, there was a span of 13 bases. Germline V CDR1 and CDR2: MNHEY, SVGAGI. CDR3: CASSFSSPDYEQYF. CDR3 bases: TGTGCCAGCAGTTTCTCGTCCCCGGACTACGAGCAGTACTTC.

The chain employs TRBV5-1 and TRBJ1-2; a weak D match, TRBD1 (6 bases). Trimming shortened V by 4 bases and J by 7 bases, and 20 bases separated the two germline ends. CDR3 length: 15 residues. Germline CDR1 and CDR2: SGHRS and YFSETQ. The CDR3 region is CASSPVGGRESGYTF. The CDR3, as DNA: TGCGCCAGCAGCCCGGTCGGGGGCAGGGAAAGTGGCTACACCTTC.

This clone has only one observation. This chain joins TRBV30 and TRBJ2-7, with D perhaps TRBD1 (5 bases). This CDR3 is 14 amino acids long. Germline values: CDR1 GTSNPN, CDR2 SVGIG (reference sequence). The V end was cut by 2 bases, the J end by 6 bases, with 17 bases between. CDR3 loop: CAWSSAPAGLEQYF. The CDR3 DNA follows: TGTGCCTGGAGTTCAGCCCCGGCAGGGCTCGAGCAGTACTTC.

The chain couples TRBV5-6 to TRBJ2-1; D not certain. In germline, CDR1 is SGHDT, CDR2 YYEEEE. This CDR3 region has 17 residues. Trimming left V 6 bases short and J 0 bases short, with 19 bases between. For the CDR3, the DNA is TGTGCCAGCAACACGCGCCATCAGGTTTCCTCCTACAATGAGCAGTTCTTC. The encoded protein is CASNTRHQVSSYNEQFF.

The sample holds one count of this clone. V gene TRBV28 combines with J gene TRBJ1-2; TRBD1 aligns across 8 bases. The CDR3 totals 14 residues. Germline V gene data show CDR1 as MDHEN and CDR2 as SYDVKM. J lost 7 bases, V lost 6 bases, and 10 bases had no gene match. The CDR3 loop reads CASRSPSGGTGYTF. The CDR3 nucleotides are TGTGCCAGCAGGTCCCCCTCAGGGGGCACTGGCTACACCTTC.